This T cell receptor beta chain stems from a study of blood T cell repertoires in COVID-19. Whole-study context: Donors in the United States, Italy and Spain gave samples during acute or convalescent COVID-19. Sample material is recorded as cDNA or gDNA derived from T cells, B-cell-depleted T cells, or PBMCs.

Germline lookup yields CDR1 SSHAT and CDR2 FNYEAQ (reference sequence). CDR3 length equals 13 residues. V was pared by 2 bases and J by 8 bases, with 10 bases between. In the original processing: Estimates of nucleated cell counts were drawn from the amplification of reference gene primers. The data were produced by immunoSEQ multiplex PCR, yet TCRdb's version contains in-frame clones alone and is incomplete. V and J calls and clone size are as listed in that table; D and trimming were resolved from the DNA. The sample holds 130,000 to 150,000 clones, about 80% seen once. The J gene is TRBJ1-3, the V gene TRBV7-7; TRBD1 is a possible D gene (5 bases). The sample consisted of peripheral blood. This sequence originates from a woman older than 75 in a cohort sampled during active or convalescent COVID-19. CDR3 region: CASSLTRADTIYF. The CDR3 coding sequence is TGTGCCAGCAGCTTAACCAGGGCGGACACCATATATTTT.